A single sample gave rise to the 13 T cell receptor beta chains below, sequenced in a study of shared clonotypes between healthy human individuals. Generated by immunoSEQ multiplex PCR, the TCRdb table keeps only in-frame clones and is missing some. This sample has hundreds of thousands of clones; around three quarters occur once, and the top ten carry around 12%. Sequencing was performed on PBMCs. These receptors were obtained from a woman in her forties in good health. Some clones in this sample may be carry-over from other donors' samples.

The V call is TRBV7-2, the J call TRBJ2-5; 10 bases are a match to TRBD2. J gave up 5 bases and V 3 bases, and 6 bases lay outside the gene matches. Germline values: CDR1 SGHTA, CDR2 FQGNSA. The CDR3 runs 15 residues. For the CDR3, the DNA is TGTGCCAGCAGCTTTACTAGCGGGAAAGGGGAGACCCAGTACTTC. Translating it yields CASSFTSGKGETQYF. The full variable domain, with the rest looked up from reference TRBV7-2 and TRBJ2-5, is GAGVSQSPSNKVTEKGKDVELRCDPISGHTALYWYRQSLGQGLEFLIYFQGNSAPDKSGLPSDRFSAERTGGSVSTLTIQRTQQEDSAVYLCASSFTSGKGETQYFGPGTRLLVL.

This chain connects TRBV5-4 to TRBJ1-4; the D gene is possibly TRBD1 (5 bases). CDR1 and CDR2 from the germline V gene are SGHNT and YYREEE (reference sequence). This CDR3 is 15 amino acids long. The germline V and J ends were trimmed by 0 bases and 7 bases, with 13 bases remaining between them. CDR3 sequence reads: CASSLGSGSSEKLFF. As DNA, the CDR3 is TGTGCCAGCAGCTTGGGATCAGGGAGTAGTGAAAAACTGTTTTTT.

There are a few counts of this clone. The chain combines TRBV7-9 with TRBJ2-5, with D possibly being TRBD1 (6 bases). Trimming cost V 2 bases and J 1 base, with 11 bases left between them. The CDR3 sequence is 15 residues long. The germline V gene encodes CDR1 SEHNR and CDR2 FQNEAQ (reference sequence). CDR3 coding DNA: TGTGCCAGCAGCTTAACCGGGACACGCCAAGAGACCCAGTACTTC. It is translated as CASSLTGTRQETQYF.

The gene calls are TRBV4-2 and TRBJ1-2; D may be TRBD1 (5 bases). The CDR3 runs 15 residues. Germline-derived CDR1 and CDR2 are LGHNA and YNFKEQ. V lost 0 bases and J 2 bases, leaving 10 bases between the germline ends. CDR3 sequence reads: CASSQDAGRNYGYTF. In DNA, the CDR3 is TGTGCCAGCAGCCAAGATGCAGGGCGGAACTATGGCTACACCTTC.

Worth noting for this clone: This sample includes further DNA sequences coding for the same CDR3. The chain links TRBV9 to TRBJ2-5, with a possible D match to TRBD1 (5 bases). The V end was cut by 0 bases, the J end by 2 bases, with 5 bases between. The germline CDR1 and CDR2 sequences are SGDLS and YYNGEE. The CDR3 runs to 13 residues. The DNA of the CDR3 is TGTGCCAGCAGCGTAGGACAGCAAGAGACCCAGTACTTC. It translates to CASSVGQQETQYF.

This clone occurred a few times. The rearrangement joins TRBV28 to TRBJ2-7; 8 bases match TRBD2. Trimming took 8 bases from V and 4 from J; bases not matched to a gene: 7. The CDR3 length is 13 residues. Per the germline V gene, CDR1 is MDHEN and CDR2 is SYDVKM. CDR3 region: CASGVSGTYEQYF. Here the CDR3 DNA reads TGTGCCAGCGGGGTTAGCGGGACTTACGAGCAGTACTTC. Based on the CDR3 plus reference TRBV28 and TRBJ2-7, the full variable domain is DVKVTQSSRYLVKRTGEKVFLECVQDMDHENMFWYRQDPGLGLRLIYFSYDVKMKEKGDIPEGYSVSREKKERFSLILESASTNQTSMYLCASGVSGTYEQYFGPGTRLTVT.

The chain combines TRBV27 with TRBJ1-1; a possible D gene is TRBD1 (5 bases). V shed 4 bases and J shed 6 bases, with 15 bases lying between them. Germline V gene data show CDR1 as MNHEY and CDR2 as SMNVEV (reference sequence). CDR3 size: 14 residues. The CDR3 DNA reads TGTGCCAGCAGTTCGTGGGGGGTAGATTCTGAAGCTTTCTTT. Amino acid sequence: CASSSWGVDSEAFF.

The chain recombines TRBV5-1 with TRBJ1-4, with D possibly being TRBD1 (5 bases). The V gene lost 3 bases and the J gene lost 4 bases, with 10 bases spanning the gap. The CDR3 runs 14 residues. Germline V gene lookup returns CDR1 SGHRS and CDR2 YFSETQ. CDR3 DNA sequence: TGCGCCAGCAGCTCGACTGGGGGTAATGAAAAACTGTTTTTT. It is translated as CASSSTGGNEKLFF. The full variable domain, rest sourced from reference TRBV5-1 and TRBJ1-4, is KAGVTQTPRYLIKTRGQQVTLSCSPISGHRSVSWYQQTPGQGLQFLFEYFSETQRNKGNFPGRFSGRQFSNSRSEMNVSTLELGDSALYLCASSSTGGNEKLFFGSGTQLSVL.

The gene calls are TRBV4-1 and TRBJ2-1, with TRBD2 matching 8 bases. With 3 bases clipped from V and 8 bases from J, the junction kept 12 bases outside the gene matches. There are 16 residues in the CDR3. Germline CDR1 MGHRA, CDR2 YSYEKL. CDR3 in amino acids: CASSQESGSSGDEQFF. The CDR3 DNA sequence: TGCGCCAGCAGCCAGGAGAGCGGGAGCTCTGGCGATGAGCAGTTCTTC.

The V call is TRBV28, the J call TRBJ2-5; 10 nucleotides align to TRBD2. The CDR3 length is 15 residues. The germline CDR1 and CDR2 sequences are MDHEN and SYDVKM. Trimming removed 8 bases from V and 1 base from J; junction bases left unmatched: 7. The CDR3 loop is CASGPSGRAQETQYF. DNA of the CDR3: TGTGCCAGCGGACCGAGCGGGAGGGCCCAAGAGACCCAGTACTTC.

The V gene is TRBV18, the J gene TRBJ1-1; no definite D call. This CDR3 is 14 amino acids long. Germline CDR1 KGHSH, CDR2 LQKENI. Deletions cut 3 bases from V and 1 base from J, with 9 bases between. For the CDR3, the DNA is TGTGCCAGCTCACCCCGACGGGCGAACACTGAAGCTTTCTTT. This sequence encodes CASSPRRANTEAFF.

The rearrangement links TRBV7-9 to TRBJ2-1, with D unclear. Germline lookup yields CDR1 SEHNR and CDR2 FQNEAQ (reference sequence). The length of the CDR3 is 17 residues. V was shortened by 3 bases and J by 0 bases, with 15 bases between the two germline ends. CDR3 amino acids: CASSFPPETSSYNEQFF. DNA for the CDR3: TGTGCCAGCAGCTTTCCCCCGGAAACGAGCTCCTACAATGAGCAGTTCTTC. The full variable domain, with the rest looked up from reference TRBV7-9 and TRBJ2-1, is DTGVSQNPRHKITKRGQNVTFRCDPISEHNRLYWYRQTLGQGPEFLTYFQNEAQLEKSRLLSDRFSAERPKGSFSTLEIQRTEQGDSAMYLCASSFPPETSSYNEQFFGPGTRLTVL.

The genes are TRBV4-1 and TRBJ2-7; 7 bases align to TRBD1. The germline gives CDR1 MGHRA, CDR2 YSYEKL. This CDR3 comprises 16 residues. The J segment lost 9 bases and the V segment lost 0 bases, leaving 14 bases of the junction unmatched. The CDR3 region has the DNA TGCGCCAGCAGCCAAGAGGGGACAGAGGGCCCGATCAGGCAGTACTTC. Amino acid sequence: CASSQEGTEGPIRQYF.